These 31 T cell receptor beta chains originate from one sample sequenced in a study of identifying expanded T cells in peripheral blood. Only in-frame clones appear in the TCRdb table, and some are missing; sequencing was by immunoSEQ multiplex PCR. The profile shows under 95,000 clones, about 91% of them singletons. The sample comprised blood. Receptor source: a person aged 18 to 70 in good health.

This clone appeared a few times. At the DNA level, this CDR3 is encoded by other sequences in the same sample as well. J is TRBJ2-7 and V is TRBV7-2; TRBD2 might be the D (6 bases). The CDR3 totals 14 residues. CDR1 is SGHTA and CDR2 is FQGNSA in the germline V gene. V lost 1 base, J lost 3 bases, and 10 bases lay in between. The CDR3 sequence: CASSLVAGSYEQYF. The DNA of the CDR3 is TGTGCCAGCAGCTTAGTTGCCGGGAGCTACGAGCAGTACTTC.

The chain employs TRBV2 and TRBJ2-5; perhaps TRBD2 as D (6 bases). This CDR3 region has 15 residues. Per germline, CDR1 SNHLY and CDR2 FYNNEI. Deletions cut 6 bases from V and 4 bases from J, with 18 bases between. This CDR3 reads CASRGLEGRGETQYF. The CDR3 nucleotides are TGTGCCAGCAGGGGGTTGGAGGGGCGCGGAGAGACCCAGTACTTC.

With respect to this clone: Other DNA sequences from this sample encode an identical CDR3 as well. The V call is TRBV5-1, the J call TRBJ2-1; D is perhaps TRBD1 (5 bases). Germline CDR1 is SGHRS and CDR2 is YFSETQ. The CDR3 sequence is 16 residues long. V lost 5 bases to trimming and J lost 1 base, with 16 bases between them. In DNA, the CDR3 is TGCGCCAGCAGTACCACGATGGGGCAGTCCTACAATGAGCAGTTCTTC. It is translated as CASSTTMGQSYNEQFF.

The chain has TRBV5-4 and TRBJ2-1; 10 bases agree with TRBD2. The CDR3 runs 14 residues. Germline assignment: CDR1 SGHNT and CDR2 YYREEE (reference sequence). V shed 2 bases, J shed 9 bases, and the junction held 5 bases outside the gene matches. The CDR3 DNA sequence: TGTGCCAGCAGCTTAGGGACTAGCGCGGGTGAGCAGTTCTTC. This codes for CASSLGTSAGEQFF.

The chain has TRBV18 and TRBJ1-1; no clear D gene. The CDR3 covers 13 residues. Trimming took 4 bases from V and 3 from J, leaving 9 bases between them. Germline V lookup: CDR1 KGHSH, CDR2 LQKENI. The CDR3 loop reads CASSQGLDTEAFF. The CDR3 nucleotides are TGTGCCAGCTCACAAGGGTTGGACACTGAAGCTTTCTTT.

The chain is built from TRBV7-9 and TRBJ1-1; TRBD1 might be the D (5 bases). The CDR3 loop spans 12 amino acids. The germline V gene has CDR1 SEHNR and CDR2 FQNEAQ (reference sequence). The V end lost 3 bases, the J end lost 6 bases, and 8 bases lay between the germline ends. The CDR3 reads CASSFRDSEAFF. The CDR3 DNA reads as TGTGCCAGCAGCTTCCGGGACTCTGAAGCTTTCTTT.

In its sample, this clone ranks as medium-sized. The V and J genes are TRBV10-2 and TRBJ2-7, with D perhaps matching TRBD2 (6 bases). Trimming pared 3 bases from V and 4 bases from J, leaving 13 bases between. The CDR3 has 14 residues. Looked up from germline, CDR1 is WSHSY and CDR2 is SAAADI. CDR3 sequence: CASSDSGGGYEQYF. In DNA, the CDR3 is TGCGCCAGCAGTGATTCCGGGGGTGGGTACGAGCAGTACTTC.

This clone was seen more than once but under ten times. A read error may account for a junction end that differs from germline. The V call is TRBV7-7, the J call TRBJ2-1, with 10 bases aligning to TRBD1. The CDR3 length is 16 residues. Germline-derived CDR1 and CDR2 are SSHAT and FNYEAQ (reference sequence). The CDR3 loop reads CASSLDGTGVNNEQFF. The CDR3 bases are TGTGCTAGCAGCTTAGATGGGACAGGGGTGAACAATGAGCAGTTCTTC.

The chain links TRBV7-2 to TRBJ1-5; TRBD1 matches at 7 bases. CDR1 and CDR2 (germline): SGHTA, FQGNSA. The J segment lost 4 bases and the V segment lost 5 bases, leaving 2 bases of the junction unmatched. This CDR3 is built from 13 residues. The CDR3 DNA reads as TGTGCCAGCAGCCCGGGACAGAATCAGCCCCAGCATTTT. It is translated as CASSPGQNQPQHF.

The CDR3 nucleotides read TGTGCCAGTCTAGGATCCGGTACTGAGACCCAGTACTTC. The encoded protein is CASLGSGTETQYF. The chain recombines TRBV19 with TRBJ2-5; D unresolved. CDR3 size: 13 residues. The V end lost 8 bases, the J end lost 5 bases, and 15 bases lay between the germline ends. CDR1 LNHDA and CDR2 SQIVND come from the germline V gene (reference sequence).

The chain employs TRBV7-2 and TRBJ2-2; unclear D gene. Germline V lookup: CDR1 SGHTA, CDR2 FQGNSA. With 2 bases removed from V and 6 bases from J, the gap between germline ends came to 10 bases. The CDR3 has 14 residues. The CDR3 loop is CASSLILGPGELFF. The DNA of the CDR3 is TGTGCCAGCAGCTTAATTTTAGGGCCCGGGGAGCTGTTTTTT.

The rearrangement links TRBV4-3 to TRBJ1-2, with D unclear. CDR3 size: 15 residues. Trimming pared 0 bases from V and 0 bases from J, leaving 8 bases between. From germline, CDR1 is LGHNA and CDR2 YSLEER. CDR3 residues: CASSQDWSANYGYTF. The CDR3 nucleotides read TGCGCCAGCAGCCAAGATTGGTCGGCTAACTATGGCTACACCTTC.

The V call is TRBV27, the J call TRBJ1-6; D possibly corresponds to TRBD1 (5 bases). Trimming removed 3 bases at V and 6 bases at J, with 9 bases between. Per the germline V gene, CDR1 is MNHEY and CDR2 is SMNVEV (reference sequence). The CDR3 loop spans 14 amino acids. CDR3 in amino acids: CASSFRGFNSPLHF. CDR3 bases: TGTGCCAGCAGTTTCCGGGGGTTTAATTCACCCCTCCACTTT.

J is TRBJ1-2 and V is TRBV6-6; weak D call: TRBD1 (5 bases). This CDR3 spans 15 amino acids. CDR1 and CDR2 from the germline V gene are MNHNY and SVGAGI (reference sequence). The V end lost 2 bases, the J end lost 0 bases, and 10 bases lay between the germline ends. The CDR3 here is CASSYRTPANYGYTF. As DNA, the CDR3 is TGTGCCAGCAGTTACCGGACACCGGCTAACTATGGCTACACCTTC.

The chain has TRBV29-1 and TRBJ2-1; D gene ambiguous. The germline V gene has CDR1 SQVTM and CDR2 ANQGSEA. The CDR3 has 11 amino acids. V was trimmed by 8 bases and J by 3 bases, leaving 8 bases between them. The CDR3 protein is CSSWLYNEQFF. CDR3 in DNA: TGCAGCTCGTGGCTCTACAATGAGCAGTTCTTC.

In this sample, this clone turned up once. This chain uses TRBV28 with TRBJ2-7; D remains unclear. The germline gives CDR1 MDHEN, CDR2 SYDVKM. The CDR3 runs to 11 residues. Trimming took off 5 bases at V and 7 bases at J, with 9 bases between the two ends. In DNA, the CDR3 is TGTGCCAGCAGTCTACAGTGGGAGCAGTACTTC. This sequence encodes CASSLQWEQYF.

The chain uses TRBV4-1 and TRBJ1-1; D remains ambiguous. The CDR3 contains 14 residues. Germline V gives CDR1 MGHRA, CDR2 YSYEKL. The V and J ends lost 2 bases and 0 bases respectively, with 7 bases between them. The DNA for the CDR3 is TGCGCCAGCAGCCAACGGCTCTTGAACACTGAAGCTTTCTTT. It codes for CASSQRLLNTEAFF.

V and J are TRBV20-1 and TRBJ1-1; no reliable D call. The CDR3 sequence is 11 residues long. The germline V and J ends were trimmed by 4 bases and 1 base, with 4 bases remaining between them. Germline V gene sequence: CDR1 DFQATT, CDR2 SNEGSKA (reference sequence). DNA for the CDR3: TGCAGTGCTAACGAGAACACTGAAGCTTTCTTT. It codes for CSANENTEAFF.

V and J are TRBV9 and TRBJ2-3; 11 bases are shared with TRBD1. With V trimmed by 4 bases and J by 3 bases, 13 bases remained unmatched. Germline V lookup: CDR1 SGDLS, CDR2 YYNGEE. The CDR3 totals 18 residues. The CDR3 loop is CASSLEPGQGGSTDTQYF. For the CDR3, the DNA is TGTGCCAGCAGCCTGGAGCCGGGACAGGGGGGTTCAACAGATACGCAGTATTTT.

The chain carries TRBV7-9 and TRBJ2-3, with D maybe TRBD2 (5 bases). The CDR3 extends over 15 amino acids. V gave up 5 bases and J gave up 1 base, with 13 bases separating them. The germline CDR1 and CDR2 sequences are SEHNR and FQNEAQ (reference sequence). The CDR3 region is CASSPDRGGTDTQYF. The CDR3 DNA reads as TGTGCCAGCAGCCCAGACCGGGGTGGCACAGATACGCAGTATTTT.

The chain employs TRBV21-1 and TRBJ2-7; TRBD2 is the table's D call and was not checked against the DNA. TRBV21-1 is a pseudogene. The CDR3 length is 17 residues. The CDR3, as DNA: TGTGCCAGCAGCAAAGATACAGAGGGGGAGGGGACCTACGAGCAGTACTTC. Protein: CASSKDTEGEGTYEQYF.

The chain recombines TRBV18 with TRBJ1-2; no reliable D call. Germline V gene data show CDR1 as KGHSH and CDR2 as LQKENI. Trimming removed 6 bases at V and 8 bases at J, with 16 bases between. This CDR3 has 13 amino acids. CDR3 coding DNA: TGTGCCAGCTCGCGGGATATGTATGGGGGCTACACCTTC. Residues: CASSRDMYGGYTF.

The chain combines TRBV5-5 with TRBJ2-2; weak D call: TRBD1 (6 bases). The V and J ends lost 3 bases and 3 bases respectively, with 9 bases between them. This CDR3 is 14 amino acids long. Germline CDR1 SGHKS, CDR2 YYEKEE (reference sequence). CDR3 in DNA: TGTGCCAGCAGCTGGGACACCTACACCGGGGAGCTGTTTTTT. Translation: CASSWDTYTGELFF.

CDR3 DNA: TGTGCCAGCAGCCCGGCGGTCAGGGACTTCCAGCAGTACTTC. It encodes CASSPAVRDFQQYF. The V gene is TRBV7-2, the J gene TRBJ2-7; a weak D match, TRBD2 (6 bases). The V and J ends lost 5 bases and 8 bases respectively, with 19 bases between them. This CDR3 comprises 14 residues. Germline V gives CDR1 SGHTA, CDR2 FQGNSA.

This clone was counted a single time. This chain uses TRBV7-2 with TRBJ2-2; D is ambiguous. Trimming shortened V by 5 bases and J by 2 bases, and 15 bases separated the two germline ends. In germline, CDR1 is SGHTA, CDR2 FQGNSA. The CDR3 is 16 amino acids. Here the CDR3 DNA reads TGTGCCAGCAGCCCCCGGTCGCCCGCCAACACCGGGGAGCTGTTTTTT. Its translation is CASSPRSPANTGELFF.

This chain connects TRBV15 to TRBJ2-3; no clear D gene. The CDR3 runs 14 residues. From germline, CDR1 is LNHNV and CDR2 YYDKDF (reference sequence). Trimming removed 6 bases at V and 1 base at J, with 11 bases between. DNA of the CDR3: TGTGCCACCAGAGGAAGATCACGCACAGATACGCAGTATTTT. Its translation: CATRGRSRTDTQYF.

CDR3 residues: CSVKDSGGGYTF. DNA of the CDR3: TGCAGCGTCAAGGACAGTGGAGGCGGCTACACCTTC. J is TRBJ1-2 and V is TRBV29-1; D is possibly TRBD1 (6 bases). Trimming stripped 6 bases from V and 8 bases from J, with 16 bases between. The CDR3 runs 12 residues. Germline V gives CDR1 SQVTM, CDR2 ANQGSEA.

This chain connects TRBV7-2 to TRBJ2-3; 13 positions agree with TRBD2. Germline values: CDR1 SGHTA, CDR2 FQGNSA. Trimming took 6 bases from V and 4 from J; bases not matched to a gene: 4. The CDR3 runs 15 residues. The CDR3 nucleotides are TGTGCCAGCAGGTTACTAGCGGGGGGGGCAGATACGCAGTATTTT. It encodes CASRLLAGGADTQYF.

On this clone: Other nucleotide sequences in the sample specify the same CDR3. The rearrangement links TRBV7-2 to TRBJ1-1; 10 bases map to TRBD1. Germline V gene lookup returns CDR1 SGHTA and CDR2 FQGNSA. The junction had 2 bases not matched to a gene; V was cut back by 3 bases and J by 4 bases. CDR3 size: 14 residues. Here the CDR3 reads CASSFGTGVTEAFF. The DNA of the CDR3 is TGTGCCAGCAGCTTCGGGACAGGGGTCACTGAAGCTTTCTTT.

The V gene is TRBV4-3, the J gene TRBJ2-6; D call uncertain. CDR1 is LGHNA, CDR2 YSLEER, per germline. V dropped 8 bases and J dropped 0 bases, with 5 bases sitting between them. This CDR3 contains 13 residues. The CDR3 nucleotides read TGCGCCAGCGGTCTCTCTGGGGCCAACGTCCTGACTTTC. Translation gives CASGLSGANVLTF.

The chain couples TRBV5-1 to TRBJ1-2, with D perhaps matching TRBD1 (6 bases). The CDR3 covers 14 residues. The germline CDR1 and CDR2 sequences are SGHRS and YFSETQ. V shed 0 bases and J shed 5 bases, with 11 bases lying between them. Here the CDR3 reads CASSLGRGGYGYTF. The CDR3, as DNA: TGCGCCAGCAGCTTGGGCAGGGGAGGATATGGCTACACCTTC.